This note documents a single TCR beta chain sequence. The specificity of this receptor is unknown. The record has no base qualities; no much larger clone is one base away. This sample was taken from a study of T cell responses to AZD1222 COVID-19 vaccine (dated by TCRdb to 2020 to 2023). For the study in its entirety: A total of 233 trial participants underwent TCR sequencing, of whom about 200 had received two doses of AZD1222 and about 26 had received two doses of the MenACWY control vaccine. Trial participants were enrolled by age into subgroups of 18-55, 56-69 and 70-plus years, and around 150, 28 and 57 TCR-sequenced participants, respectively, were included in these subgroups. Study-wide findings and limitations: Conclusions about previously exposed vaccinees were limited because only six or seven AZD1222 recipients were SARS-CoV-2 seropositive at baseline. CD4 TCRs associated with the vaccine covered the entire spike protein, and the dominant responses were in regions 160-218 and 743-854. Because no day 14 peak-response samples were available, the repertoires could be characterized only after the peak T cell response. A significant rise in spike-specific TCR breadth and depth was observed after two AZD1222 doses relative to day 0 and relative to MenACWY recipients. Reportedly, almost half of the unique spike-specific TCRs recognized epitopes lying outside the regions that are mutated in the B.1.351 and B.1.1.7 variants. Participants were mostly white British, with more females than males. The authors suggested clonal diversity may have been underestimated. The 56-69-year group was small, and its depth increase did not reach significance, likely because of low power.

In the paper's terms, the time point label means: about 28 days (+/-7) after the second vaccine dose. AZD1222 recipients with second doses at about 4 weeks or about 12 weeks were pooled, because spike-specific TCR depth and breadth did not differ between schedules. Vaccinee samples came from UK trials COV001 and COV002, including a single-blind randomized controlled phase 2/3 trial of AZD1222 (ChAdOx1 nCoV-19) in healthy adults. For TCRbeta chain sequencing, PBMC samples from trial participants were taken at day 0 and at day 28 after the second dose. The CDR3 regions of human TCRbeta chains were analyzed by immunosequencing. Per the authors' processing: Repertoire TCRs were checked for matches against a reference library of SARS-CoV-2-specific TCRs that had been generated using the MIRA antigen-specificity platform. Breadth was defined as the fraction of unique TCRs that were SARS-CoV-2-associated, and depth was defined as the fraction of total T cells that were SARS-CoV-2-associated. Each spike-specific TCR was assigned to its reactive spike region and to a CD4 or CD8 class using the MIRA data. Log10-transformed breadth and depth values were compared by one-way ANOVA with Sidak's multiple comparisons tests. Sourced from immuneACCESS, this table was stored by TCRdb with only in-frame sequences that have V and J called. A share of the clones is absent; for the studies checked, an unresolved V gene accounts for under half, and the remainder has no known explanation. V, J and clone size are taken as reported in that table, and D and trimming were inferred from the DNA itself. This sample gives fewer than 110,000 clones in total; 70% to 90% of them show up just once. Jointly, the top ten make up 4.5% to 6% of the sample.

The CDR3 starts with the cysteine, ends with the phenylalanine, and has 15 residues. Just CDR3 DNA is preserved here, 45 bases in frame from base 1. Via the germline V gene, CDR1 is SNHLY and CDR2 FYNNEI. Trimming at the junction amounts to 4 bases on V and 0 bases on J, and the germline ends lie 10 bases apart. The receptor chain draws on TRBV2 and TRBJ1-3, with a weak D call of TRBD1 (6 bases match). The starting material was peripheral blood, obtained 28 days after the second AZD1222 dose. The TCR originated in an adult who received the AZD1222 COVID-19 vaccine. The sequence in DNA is TGTGCCAGCAGTGCCGGGGGCGCCTCTGGAAACACCATATATTTT. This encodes CASSAGGASGNTIYF.